The clone carrying this TCR beta chain was seen a few times. The target antigen is unknown. These data originate in a study of T cell repertoires in cytomegalovirus infection. Study-wide results and caveats: Identification of carriers of CMV plus the relevant HLA was achieved through cumulative public TCR beta family frequency.

Germline assignment: CDR1 SGHRS and CDR2 YFSETQ. The V gene end was trimmed by 4 bases and the J gene end by 9 bases; junction bases not matched to a gene: 15. The CDR3 spans 17 residues. TCRdb re-derived calls from the reads in MiXCR, one entry per CDR3 protein. The sample lists about 310,000 distinct CDR3 sequences; more than 20% were seen once. This chain connects TRBV5-1 to TRBJ2-1, with 11 bases identical to TRBD2. The source of this sequence is a human donor in good health (CMV status not recorded). Some clones in this sample may be carry-over from other donors' samples. The sample here was cultured PBMCs, taken from culture after CMV antigen stimulation. CDR3 sequence reads: CASSLLSVAGGPSEQFF. The CDR3 coding sequence is TGCGCCAGCAGCCTGCTTTCCGTAGCGGGAGGGCCCTCTGAGCAGTTCTTC. Full variable domain (missing parts from reference TRBV5-1 and TRBJ2-1): KAGVTQTPRYLIKTRGQQVTLSCSPISGHRSVSWYQQTPGQGLQFLFEYFSETQRNKGNFPGRFSGRQFSNSRSEMNVSTLELGDSALYLCASSLLSVAGGPSEQFFGPGTRLTVL.